The present T cell receptor beta chain was sequenced within a study of blood T cell repertoires in COVID-19. Study information: Sites across the United States, Italy and Spain contributed samples from acute and convalescent COVID-19.

The CDR3 loop spans 14 amino acids. V lost 3 bases and J 1 base, leaving 9 bases between the germline ends. Looked up from germline, CDR1 is SGHAT and CDR2 is FQNNGV. Using immunoSEQ multiplex PCR, the repertoire was profiled, and TCRdb retains in-frame clones only, with some absent. The sample holds 90,000 to 100,000 clones, about 80% seen once. The sequencing sample was made of peripheral blood. V gene TRBV11-2 combines with J gene TRBJ2-5, with a tentative D call TRBD2 (5 bases). This TCR came from a man in his 70s with active or convalescent COVID-19. The CDR3 here is CASSFFAGQETQYF. As DNA, the CDR3 is TGTGCCAGCAGCTTTTTTGCGGGCCAAGAGACCCAGTACTTC.